Shown below are 30 T cell receptor beta chains from a single sample sequenced in a study of technical replicates of blood from a handful of donors. The assay was immunoSEQ multiplex PCR, and TCRdb's table has in-frame clones only and misses some. The table has around 80,000 clones, 89% seen once; the top ten hold 0.41%. Input material: T cells isolated from PBMCs. The source of these receptors is a human donor in good health.

The V and J genes are TRBV21-1 and TRBJ2-3; the table's D call of TRBD1 was not tested on the DNA. TRBV21-1 represents a pseudogene. The CDR3 has 18 amino acids. The CDR3 bases are TGTGCCAGCAGCAATGAGAGATGGGGGACAGGGAGAACAGATACGCAGTATTTT. It translates to CASSNERWGTGRTDTQYF.

V and J are TRBV30 and TRBJ1-1, with D maybe TRBD1 (5 bases). Trimming cost V 4 bases and J 3 bases, with 12 bases left between them. CDR1 is GTSNPN and CDR2 is SVGIG in the germline V gene (reference sequence). The CDR3 is made up of 13 amino acids. Written as DNA, the CDR3 is TGTGCCTGGAATCCAGGCAGGGACACTGAAGCTTTCTTT. Its protein is CAWNPGRDTEAFF.

The chain uses TRBV11-2 and TRBJ2-1; no reliable D call. V lost 2 bases, J lost 8 bases, and 7 bases lay in between. Germline loops: CDR1 SGHAT, CDR2 FQNNGV. CDR3 size: 12 residues. CDR3 sequence: CASSLIGDEQFF. The CDR3 DNA reads as TGTGCCAGCAGCTTAATTGGAGATGAGCAGTTCTTC.

This chain joins TRBV30 and TRBJ2-3; 9 bases align to TRBD2. The trim removed 4 bases at V and 2 bases at J, leaving 1 base unmatched. CDR3 size: 13 residues. Germline CDR1 reads GTSNPN; CDR2 reads SVGIG (reference sequence). The CDR3, as DNA: TGTGCCTGGACTAGCGGGATCACAGATACGCAGTATTTT. It is translated as CAWTSGITDTQYF.

The rearrangement joins TRBV5-4 to TRBJ1-3; the match to TRBD1 covers 8 bases. Trimming took 4 bases from V and 0 from J; bases not matched to a gene: 3. This CDR3 spans 15 amino acids. Germline CDR1 SGHNT, CDR2 YYREEE (reference sequence). The CDR3 nucleotides read TGTGCCAGCAGCCCGGACAGGGCCTCTGGAAACACCATATATTTT. Protein: CASSPDRASGNTIYF.

J is TRBJ1-1 and V is TRBV11-3, with D maybe TRBD1 (6 bases). Germline CDR1 is SGHNT and CDR2 is YENEEA. CDR3 length: 15 amino acids. The V and J ends lost 5 bases and 0 bases respectively, with 13 bases between them. CDR3 nucleotide sequence: TGTGCCAGCAGCGCCTCACAGGGCATGAACACTGAAGCTTTCTTT. Encoded protein: CASSASQGMNTEAFF.

The chain employs TRBV29-1 and TRBJ1-1; the D is unclear. V shed 5 bases and J shed 3 bases, with 13 bases lying between them. The CDR3 length is 13 residues. Germline V gene data show CDR1 as SQVTM and CDR2 as ANQGSEA. CDR3 DNA: TGCAGCGTTAGTCCCAGGTGGGACACTGAAGCTTTCTTT. This translates into CSVSPRWDTEAFF.

The V call is TRBV28, the J call TRBJ2-5, with D uncertain. The CDR3 length is 12 residues. Germline lookup yields CDR1 MDHEN and CDR2 SYDVKM. Trimming pared 5 bases from V and 4 bases from J, leaving 8 bases between. This CDR3 reads CASSTVSETQYF. In DNA form, the CDR3 reads TGTGCCAGCAGTACGGTATCAGAGACCCAGTACTTC. Full variable domain (missing parts from reference TRBV28 and TRBJ2-5): DVKVTQSSRYLVKRTGEKVFLECVQDMDHENMFWYRQDPGLGLRLIYFSYDVKMKEKGDIPEGYSVSREKKERFSLILESASTNQTSMYLCASSTVSETQYFGPGTRLLVL.

The V and J genes are TRBV14 and TRBJ2-1; 9 bases map to TRBD1. The CDR3 runs to 17 residues. The V gene's germline CDR1 is SGHDN and CDR2 FVKESK. Losses at the gene ends were 0 bases for V and 0 bases for J; bases not matched to a gene: 3. In nucleotides, the CDR3 is TGTGCCAGCAGCCAAGATCTGGGACAGGGCTCCTACAATGAGCAGTTCTTC. Its protein product is CASSQDLGQGSYNEQFF.

The V gene is TRBV2, the J gene TRBJ1-1; no definite D call. Trimming pared 9 bases from V and 4 bases from J, leaving 6 bases between. The CDR3 extends over 10 amino acids. Germline V gene lookup returns CDR1 SNHLY and CDR2 FYNNEI. The CDR3 DNA reads TGTGCCAGGAGGCTCACTGAAGCTTTCTTT. Amino acids: CARRLTEAFF.

This chain links TRBV27 with TRBJ1-5, with 10 bases that match TRBD1. The J segment lost 7 bases and the V segment lost 5 bases, leaving 8 bases of the junction unmatched. This CDR3 is built from 15 residues. From germline, CDR1 is MNHEY and CDR2 SMNVEV (reference sequence). The CDR3 nucleotides read TGTGCCAGCAGTCTCATAGGACAGGGGGGACAGCCCCAGCATTTT. Amino acids: CASSLIGQGGQPQHF.

The V gene is TRBV6-6, the J gene TRBJ1-1; D is undetermined. The CDR3 runs to 11 residues. Germline V gene sequence: CDR1 MNHNY, CDR2 SVGAGI (reference sequence). The V end lost 11 bases, the J end lost 1 base, and 8 bases lay between the germline ends. The CDR3 spells CAARWNTEAFF. The CDR3 nucleotides are TGTGCCGCGAGGTGGAACACTGAAGCTTTCTTT.

The chain recombines TRBV7-3 with TRBJ2-7; D is unclear. Per the germline V gene, CDR1 is SGHTA and CDR2 is FQGTGA. The CDR3 has 13 amino acids. Trimming took off 0 bases at V and 5 bases at J, with 8 bases between the two ends. The CDR3 reads CASSLTADHEQYF. CDR3 in DNA: TGTGCCAGCAGCTTAACGGCAGATCACGAGCAGTACTTC.

This chain joins TRBV10-2 and TRBJ2-2; TRBD2 matches 10 bases. CDR3 length: 17 amino acids. V was pared by 6 bases and J by 5 bases, with 12 bases of the junction left unmatched. Germline V gene sequence: CDR1 WSHSY, CDR2 SAAADI. The CDR3 sequence: CASSSLQREGLTGELFF. The CDR3 DNA reads as TGCGCCAGCAGCTCCCTTCAGCGGGAGGGCCTAACCGGGGAGCTGTTTTTT.

A single count supports this clone. V gene TRBV6-1 combines with J gene TRBJ2-7; D gene ambiguous. This CDR3 has 11 amino acids. CDR1 MNHNS and CDR2 SASEGT come from the germline V gene. With 7 bases removed from V and 4 bases from J, the gap between germline ends came to 8 bases. CDR3 residues: CASTSFYEQYF. In nucleotides, the CDR3 is TGTGCCAGCACCTCTTTTTACGAGCAGTACTTC.

The CDR3 DNA sequence: TGTGCCAGCACTGTATCGGGGGGAGGGAAGCCCCAGCATTTT. Residues: CASTVSGGGKPQHF. The chain joins TRBV28 to TRBJ1-5; TRBD1 is a possible D gene (5 bases). CDR3 length: 14 residues. Germline CDR1 MDHEN, CDR2 SYDVKM. The V end lost 7 bases, the J end lost 8 bases, and 18 bases lay between the germline ends.

The V call is TRBV15, the J call TRBJ1-5; TRBD1 might be the D (5 bases). V lost 3 bases and J lost 6, with 18 bases in between. CDR1 LNHNV and CDR2 YYDKDF come from the germline V gene (reference sequence). This CDR3 comprises 16 residues. CDR3 loop: CATSSPRQRWGQPQHF. The CDR3 bases are TGTGCCACCAGCAGCCCTAGACAGCGATGGGGTCAGCCCCAGCATTTT.

In the case of this clone: This sample also contains other DNA sequences that code for the same CDR3. CDR3 nucleotides: TGTGCCAGCAGAGGGGGTACTGAAGCTTTCTTT. Its translation: CASRGGTEAFF. The chain employs TRBV6-5 and TRBJ1-1, with D possibly being TRBD1 (6 bases). CDR3 length: 11 residues. V was shortened by 6 bases and J by 5 bases, with 7 bases between the two germline ends. Germline V gene sequence: CDR1 MNHEY, CDR2 SVGAGI.

In nucleotides, the CDR3 is TGTGCCAGCAGCCAGGCCCAATCGGGACAGGGGGCACGATTGGATGGCTACACCTTC. This translates into CASSQAQSGQGARLDGYTF. The rearrangement links TRBV4-2 to TRBJ1-2; the match to TRBD1 covers 12 bases. The CDR3 extends over 19 amino acids. CDR1 and CDR2 (germline): LGHNA, YNFKEQ. The junction had 17 bases not matched to a gene; V was cut back by 3 bases and J by 6 bases.

The rearrangement links TRBV27 to TRBJ2-1; TRBD2 matches 9 bases. The CDR3 loop spans 14 amino acids. The junction had 5 bases not matched to a gene; V was cut back by 5 bases and J by 6 bases. Germline-derived CDR1 and CDR2 are MNHEY and SMNVEV (reference sequence). As DNA, the CDR3 is TGTGCCAGCAGTCCCGGACTAGCGCCCAATGAGCAGTTCTTC. Amino acid sequence: CASSPGLAPNEQFF.

The sample holds a few counts of this clone. V and J are TRBV6-5 and TRBJ2-7; D unresolved. The CDR3 covers 11 residues. Per germline, CDR1 MNHEY and CDR2 SVGAGI. V was trimmed by 4 bases and J by 3 bases, leaving 4 bases between them. This CDR3 reads CASSSLYEQYF. The CDR3 DNA reads TGTGCCAGCAGTTCCCTCTACGAGCAGTACTTC.

The CDR3 here is CASSVGGGPPTSTDTQYF. In DNA, the CDR3 is TGTGCCAGCAGCGTAGGAGGGGGACCCCCAACTAGCACAGATACGCAGTATTTT. V is TRBV9 and J is TRBJ2-3; D perhaps matches TRBD1 (6 bases). The germline V gene encodes CDR1 SGDLS and CDR2 YYNGEE. V dropped 0 bases and J dropped 0 bases, with 17 bases sitting between them. CDR3 size: 18 residues.

The CDR3 DNA follows: TGCGCCAGCAGCACTACGGAAGGGGCCTGGGAGACCCAGTACTTC. The encoded protein is CASSTTEGAWETQYF. V and J are TRBV4-1 and TRBJ2-5; a weak D match, TRBD1 (5 bases). The CDR3 spans 15 residues. From germline, CDR1 is MGHRA and CDR2 YSYEKL. V shed 5 bases and J shed 5 bases, with 18 bases lying between them.

V usage is TRBV4-1 and J usage is TRBJ2-5, with D tentatively TRBD2 (6 bases). V was trimmed by 1 base and J by 5 bases, leaving 14 bases between them. Per germline, CDR1 MGHRA and CDR2 YSYEKL. The CDR3 extends over 15 amino acids. The CDR3 region is CASSQGPGGQETQYF. DNA for the CDR3: TGCGCCAGCAGCCAAGGGCCCGGGGGTCAGGAGACCCAGTACTTC.

This clone has a handful of counts. The chain employs TRBV13 and TRBJ2-1; maybe TRBD1 (7 bases). The CDR3 totals 14 residues. V lost 5 bases, J lost 10 bases, and 18 bases lay in between. Germline V lookup: CDR1 PRHDT, CDR2 FYEKMQ (reference sequence). The CDR3 is CASSRGTEGLEQFF. The CDR3 DNA reads as TGTGCCAGCAGCCGCGGGACAGAAGGACTCGAGCAGTTCTTC. Full variable domain (remainder filled in from reference TRBV13 and TRBJ2-1): AAGVIQSPRHLIKEKRETATLKCYPIPRHDTVYWYQQGPGQDPQFLISFYEKMQSDKGSIPDRFSAQQFSDYHSELNMSSLELGDSALYFCASSRGTEGLEQFFGPGTRLTVL.

This clone has more than one count but fewer than ten. The chain has TRBV19 and TRBJ1-5; unclear D gene. V lost 10 bases and J lost 2, with 12 bases in between. Germline V gene sequence: CDR1 LNHDA, CDR2 SQIVND (reference sequence). The CDR3 is made up of 13 amino acids. CDR3: CATKERGNQPQHF. CDR3 sequence (DNA): TGTGCCACTAAGGAACGGGGCAATCAGCCCCAGCATTTT.

The rearrangement joins TRBV11-2 to TRBJ2-1; tentative D call: TRBD2 (7 bases). Trimming pared 8 bases from V and 6 bases from J, leaving 20 bases between. The germline CDR1 and CDR2 sequences are SGHAT and FQNNGV. CDR3 length equals 15 residues. The CDR3 nucleotides read TGTGCCAGCGGCCCGGGGGGCGTAGTAGGCAATGAGCAGTTCTTC. Residues: CASGPGGVVGNEQFF.

The V gene is TRBV6-5, the J gene TRBJ2-7; D is perhaps TRBD2 (6 bases). The germline gives CDR1 MNHEY, CDR2 SVGAGI. V lost 5 bases and J 3 bases, leaving 14 bases between the germline ends. The CDR3 totals 14 residues. The CDR3, as DNA: TGTGCCAGCAGTGCCATGACTAGTAGCTACGAGCAGTACTTC. It codes for CASSAMTSSYEQYF.

The V and J genes are TRBV30 and TRBJ2-7, with 10 positions matching TRBD1. The CDR3 has 14 amino acids. The junction had 7 bases not matched to a gene; V was cut back by 7 bases and J by 1 base. Germline V lookup: CDR1 GTSNPN, CDR2 SVGIG (reference sequence). CDR3 sequence (DNA): TGTGCCTCTAGAGACAGGGGGCTTTCCTACGAGCAGTACTTC. This sequence encodes CASRDRGLSYEQYF.

The rearrangement uses TRBV7-2 and TRBJ1-3, with unresolved D. The germline V and J ends were trimmed by 0 bases and 0 bases, with 3 bases remaining between them. Germline V gene lookup returns CDR1 SGHTA and CDR2 FQGNSA. This CDR3 is built from 14 residues. CDR3 bases: TGTGCCAGCAGCTTAGCCAGCTCTGGAAACACCATATATTTT. Translation: CASSLASSGNTIYF.